The T cell receptor (beta chain) under discussion was sequenced for a study of cytomegalovirus exposure and HLA in healthy donors. PCR employed 60 Vbeta and 13 Jbeta primers. Sequenced by immunoSEQ multiplex PCR; TCRdb stores in-frame clones only, minus some. The sample holds approximately 110,000 clones; under 85% are singletons and the top ten take less than 5%. This CDR3 contains 14 residues. CDR1 is SGHTA, CDR2 FQGTGA, per germline. The V end was cut by 4 bases, the J end by 7 bases, with 16 bases between. The chain is built from TRBV7-3 and TRBJ1-2; the D gene is possibly TRBD1 (6 bases). Sequencing was done on a sample of PBMCs. This sequence originates from a woman between 50 and 59 years old in good health and CMV-seropositive. The CDR3 region has the DNA TGTGCCAGCAGCTATCCAGACAGGCCTCGTGGCTACACCTTC. Amino acid sequence: CASSYPDRPRGYTF.